This entry concerns a single TCR beta chain. Participants, about 18 to 90 years old, spanned around 25 US areas. Participants were placed into cohorts based on the clinical history they reported. Cohort 3 donors counted as recovered after two negative PCRs, clearance, or resolved symptoms. This entry is derived from a study of blood T cell repertoires in COVID-19. Study information: Both acute and convalescent COVID-19 samples were obtained from the United States, Italy and Spain.

TCRdb keeps only in-frame clones here, not all; method: immunoSEQ multiplex PCR. The table has about 480,000 clones, 88% seen once. CDR1 SGHNT and CDR2 YENEEA come from the germline V gene. The CDR3 extends over 15 amino acids. Losses at the gene ends were 5 bases for V and 1 base for J; bases not matched to a gene: 5. This chain uses TRBV11-3 with TRBJ2-5; 9 nucleotides match TRBD2. Sequencing used PBMCs or T cells enriched from blood (not recorded which). This sequence was found in a woman aged 40-49 years who had recovered from COVID-19. CDR3 in DNA: TGTGCCAGCAGCAGTAGCGGGAGTTTCCAAGAGACCCAGTACTTC. The encoded protein is CASSSSGSFQETQYF.